This T cell receptor beta chain is drawn from a study of OX40 agonist ivuxolimab in advanced cancers. Study summary: One hepatocellular carcinoma and a couple of cutaneous melanoma patients partially responded. Study-wide findings and caveats: The mean number of expanded clones was higher in CD8+ T cells than in CD4+. At 0.1 to 3.0 mg/kg, CD4+ and CD8+ blood T cells expanded clonally by week 6.

From germline, CDR1 is LGHNT and CDR2 FRNRAP. The CDR3 spans 12 residues. V was cut by 9 bases and J by 4 bases, with 12 bases left in between. The repertoire was sequenced with immunoSEQ multiplex PCR; TCRdb's copy has only in-frame clones and lacks some. The repertoire consists of fewer than 65,000 clones, with roughly 80% occurring once and the leading ten covering over 3%. This clone was detected only a few times. The target antigen is unknown. The receptor comes from an adult with an advanced solid tumor such as melanoma, head and neck, liver or kidney cancer. The rearrangement uses TRBV12-5 and TRBJ1-1; D remains ambiguous. This material consisted of CD4+ or CD8+ T cells sorted from blood, taken in a trial of the OX40 agonist ivuxolimab. The CDR3 DNA reads as TGTGCTAGCCTCCGAGGCGGCACTGAAGCTTTCTTT. This translates into CASLRGGTEAFF.